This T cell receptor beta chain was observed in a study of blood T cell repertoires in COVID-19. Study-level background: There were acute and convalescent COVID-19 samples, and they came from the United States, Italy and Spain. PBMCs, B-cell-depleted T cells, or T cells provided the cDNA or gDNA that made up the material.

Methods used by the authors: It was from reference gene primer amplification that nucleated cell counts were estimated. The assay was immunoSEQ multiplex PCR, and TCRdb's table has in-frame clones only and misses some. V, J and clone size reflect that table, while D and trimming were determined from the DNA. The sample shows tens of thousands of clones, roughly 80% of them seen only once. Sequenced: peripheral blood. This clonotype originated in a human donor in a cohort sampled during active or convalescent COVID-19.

CDR3 loop: CASSIRQDTEAFF. The CDR3 coding sequence is TGTGCCAGCAGCATCAGACAGGACACTGAAGCTTTCTTT. This rearrangement joins TRBV9 to TRBJ1-1; tentatively, D is TRBD1 (6 bases). Trimming took off 4 bases at V and 3 bases at J, with 10 bases between the two ends. The CDR3 runs 13 residues. Looked up from germline, CDR1 is SGDLS and CDR2 is YYNGEE.